This entry lists 16 T cell receptor beta chains sequenced from one sample in a study of cytomegalovirus exposure and HLA in healthy donors. Amplification used 60 Vbeta primers and 13 Jbeta primers. TCRdb's table, derived via immunoSEQ multiplex PCR, lists solely in-frame clones and lacks some. The table shows 160,000 or so clones, with around four fifths occurring only once. The material sequenced was PBMCs. These receptors all come from a woman aged 50 to 60 in good health and CMV-seronegative.

This clone turned up a few times. This chain joins TRBV5-1 and TRBJ2-5; 8 positions match TRBD2. The J call may be mistaken, given a closer DNA end match to TRBJ2-7. CDR1 and CDR2 from the germline V gene are SGHRS and YFSETQ. CDR3 length equals 15 residues. The CDR3 DNA sequence: TGCGCCAGCAGCCCTAGAAGCGGGGGAAGCTACGAGCAGTACTTC. The encoded protein is CASSPRSGGSYEQYF.

The V and J genes are TRBV28 and TRBJ1-5; 9 bases fit TRBD1. Germline lookup yields CDR1 MDHEN and CDR2 SYDVKM. The CDR3 extends over 16 amino acids. V lost 7 bases and J lost 7; bases outside the gene matches: 14. CDR3 DNA: TGTGCCAGCAAAGGGTCCGGGACAGGGAGAGACCAGCCCCAGCATTTT. Protein product: CASKGSGTGRDQPQHF.

This chain uses TRBV13 with TRBJ2-7; 9 nucleotides match TRBD2. The CDR3 is 16 residues long. Losses at the gene ends were 5 bases for V and 2 bases for J; bases not matched to a gene: 10. Germline CDR1 is PRHDT and CDR2 is FYEKMQ (reference sequence). In DNA form, the CDR3 reads TGTGCCAGCAGCCCTACCCCCCGCGGGGGGGCCTACGAGCAGTACTTC. Encoded protein: CASSPTPRGGAYEQYF.

This clone was counted once. The chain employs TRBV18 and TRBJ2-7, with D perhaps TRBD2 (5 bases). Germline V CDR1 and CDR2: KGHSH, LQKENI. This CDR3 is 13 amino acids long. V was shortened by 5 bases and J by 2 bases, with 10 bases between the two germline ends. For the CDR3, the DNA is TGTGCCAGCTCAGCGGACGGGACCTACGAGCAGTACTTC. It translates to CASSADGTYEQYF.

This clone has a handful of counts. The rearrangement links TRBV29-1 to TRBJ1-2, with TRBD1 identical over 7 bases. Germline V lookup: CDR1 SQVTM, CDR2 ANQGSEA. This CDR3 has 13 amino acids. V trimming: 6 bases; J trimming: 5 bases; junction bases outside the gene matches: 9. The CDR3 spells CSVAKTGSYGYTF. Here the CDR3 DNA reads TGCAGCGTGGCTAAGACAGGGAGTTATGGCTACACCTTC. Full variable domain (rest looked up from reference TRBV29-1 and TRBJ1-2): SAVISQKPSRDICQRGTSLTIQCQVDSQVTMMFWYRQQPGQSLTLIATANQGSEATYESGFVIDKFPISRPNLTFSTLTVSNMSPEDSSIYLCSVAKTGSYGYTFGSGTRLTVV.

The rearrangement uses TRBV29-1 and TRBJ2-5, with 11 bases lining up with TRBD1. Germline-derived CDR1 and CDR2 are SQVTM and ANQGSEA. V lost 7 bases to trimming and J lost 5 bases; unmatched junction nucleotides: 3. This CDR3 spans 12 amino acids. The CDR3 is CSGDRGGETQYF. The CDR3 region has the DNA TGCAGCGGGGACAGGGGGGGTGAGACCCAGTACTTC.

This clone was found a few times. The V and J genes are TRBV28 and TRBJ2-7, with unresolved D. This CDR3 spans 15 amino acids. The germline V gene has CDR1 MDHEN and CDR2 SYDVKM. The ends were cut back, 6 bases at V and 0 bases at J, with 15 bases in the middle. The CDR3 nucleotides are TGTGCCAGCAGCTACCCGTGGCCAGGCTCCTACGAGCAGTACTTC. Protein: CASSYPWPGSYEQYF.

The chain carries TRBV15 and TRBJ2-7; tentatively, D is TRBD1 (6 bases). V was cut by 0 bases and J by 9 bases, with 24 bases left in between. CDR1 LNHNV and CDR2 YYDKDF come from the germline V gene (reference sequence). The CDR3 consists of 17 residues. This CDR3 reads CATSREPPRDTATMQYF. CDR3 DNA: TGTGCCACCAGCAGAGAACCCCCTCGGGACACCGCTACGATGCAGTACTTC. The variable domain in full, with the rest retrieved from reference TRBV15 and TRBJ2-7, is DAMVIQNPRYQVTQFGKPVTLSCSQTLNHNVMYWYQQKSSQAPKLLFHYYDKDFNNEADTPDNFQSRRPNTSFCFLDIRSPGLGDTAMYLCATSREPPRDTATMQYFGPGTRLTVT.

V and J are TRBV7-3 and TRBJ2-1; D possibly corresponds to TRBD1 (6 bases). Trimming removed 5 bases from V and 8 bases from J, with 16 bases in between. The CDR3 is 14 amino acids. Germline V lookup: CDR1 SGHTA, CDR2 FQGTGA. The CDR3 DNA is TGTGCCAGCAGCAAAGACACAGGGAACGATGAGCAGTTCTTC. Protein: CASSKDTGNDEQFF.

The chain joins TRBV7-2 to TRBJ2-5, with 7 bases lining up with TRBD1. J was trimmed by 5 bases and V by 0 bases; bases with no gene match: 6. The CDR3 loop spans 15 amino acids. Germline lookup yields CDR1 SGHTA and CDR2 FQGNSA. The CDR3, as DNA: TGTGCCAGCAGCTTAGCGCAGGGGGTGGGGGAGACCCAGTACTTC. Amino acid sequence: CASSLAQGVGETQYF.

The CDR3 is CASSPRTEQTEAFF. CDR3 DNA: TGTGCCAGCTCACCCCGGACTGAGCAAACTGAAGCTTTCTTT. The chain couples TRBV18 to TRBJ1-1; D is ambiguous. The CDR3 sequence is 14 residues long. The germline V gene encodes CDR1 KGHSH and CDR2 LQKENI. The ends were cut back, 3 bases at V and 5 bases at J, with 13 bases in the middle. Using reference TRBV18 and TRBJ1-1 for the parts outside the CDR3, the full variable domain is NAGVMQNPRHLVRRRGQEARLRCSPMKGHSHVYWYRQLPEEGLKFMVYLQKENIIDESGMPKERFSAEFPKEGPSILRIQQVVRGDSAAYFCASSPRTEQTEAFFGQGTRLTVV.

The chain recombines TRBV6-5 with TRBJ1-1; no reliable D call. This CDR3 has 12 amino acids. Deletions cut 8 bases from V and 0 bases from J, with 7 bases between. Per germline, CDR1 MNHEY and CDR2 SVGAGI. The CDR3 sequence is CASGLMNTEAFF. Written as DNA, the CDR3 is TGTGCCAGCGGCCTCATGAACACTGAAGCTTTCTTT.

Only a few counts were recorded for this clone. V and J are TRBV6-1 and TRBJ1-6; tentative D call: TRBD1 (6 bases). The germline V gene has CDR1 MNHNS and CDR2 SASEGT. Trimming took off 8 bases at V and 9 bases at J, with 11 bases between the two ends. The CDR3 is made up of 12 amino acids. CDR3 nucleotides: TGTGCCAGCGGCAGGGGATTTTCACCCCTCCACTTT. Protein sequence: CASGRGFSPLHF.

The chain employs TRBV18 and TRBJ2-5, with D tentatively TRBD2 (6 bases). V lost 4 bases and J 5 bases, leaving 8 bases between the germline ends. This CDR3 contains 12 residues. Germline lookup yields CDR1 KGHSH and CDR2 LQKENI. CDR3 residues: CASSRAGETQYF. DNA of the CDR3: TGTGCCAGCTCACGGGCGGGGGAGACCCAGTACTTC.

In the case of this clone: Other DNA sequences in the sample encode the same CDR3. This chain links TRBV5-1 with TRBJ2-7; weak D call: TRBD1 (5 bases). CDR3 length: 14 residues. Looked up from germline, CDR1 is SGHRS and CDR2 is YFSETQ. With 5 bases removed from V and 2 bases from J, the gap between germline ends came to 14 bases. CDR3 nucleotides: TGCGCCAGCAGTCTGAGGCAGGGCCCCTACGAGCAGTACTTC. It encodes CASSLRQGPYEQYF.

The genes are TRBV2 and TRBJ2-1; TRBD2 agrees at 7 bases. Germline-derived CDR1 and CDR2 are SNHLY and FYNNEI. The CDR3 runs 16 residues. V dropped 6 bases and J dropped 0; count of bases not matched to a gene: 8. CDR3 sequence (DNA): TGTGCCAGCAGCAGCCATGGCGGGGGCTCCTACAATGAGCAGTTCTTC. This gives the protein CASSSHGGGSYNEQFF.